Listed below are T cell receptor beta chains from one sample, sequenced in a study of shared clonotypes between healthy human individuals. The assay was immunoSEQ multiplex PCR, and TCRdb's table has in-frame clones only and misses some. Of around 2,000,000 clones listed, approximately 94% are singletons. Specimen: naive CD8+ T cells sorted from blood. The receptors stem from a man younger than 35 in good health. The conserved cysteine and the conserved F or W are not part of the CDR3 here.

v_call | cdr3_aa
TRBV5-6 | ASSLPGVYNEQF
TRBV9 | ASSVAATGDNYGYT
TRBV12-5 | ASGFGGGELF
TRBV29-1 | SVVKSYEQY
TRBV9 | ASSVGPSGGVSYEQY
TRBV9 | ASSVEGAVNTGELF
TRBV25-1 | ASTLGGSSYNEQF
TRBV5-6 | ASSAWSSEQY
TRBV2 | ASSEISQGTYNEQF
TRBV4-2 | ASSQEFSNQPQH
TRBV18 | ASSPTGPYGYT
TRBV6-5 | ASSLRGGGTEAF
TRBV27 | ASSSPGQRSYEQY
TRBV15 | ATSQDRAVNYGYT
TRBV6-6 | ASSYGDDYT
TRBV2 | ASRRYEQY